This T cell receptor (beta chain) was recovered during a study of cytomegalovirus exposure and HLA in healthy donors. Primers for the PCR totalled 60 Vbeta and 13 Jbeta. Using immunoSEQ multiplex PCR, the repertoire was profiled, and TCRdb retains in-frame clones only, with some absent. This table holds over 100,000 clones, around 80% found once. The germline gives CDR1 MNHEY, CDR2 SVGAGI. V dropped 8 bases and J dropped 5 bases, with 13 bases sitting between them. CDR3 length: 14 amino acids. This chain links TRBV6-5 with TRBJ1-6; D gene ambiguous. The sequencing sample was made of PBMCs. The receptor comes from a woman aged 18-35 years in good health and CMV-seropositive. CDR3 sequence reads: CASFPGWDNSPLHF. In nucleotides, the CDR3 is TGTGCCAGCTTCCCGGGGTGGGATAATTCACCCCTCCACTTT.